This paragraph reports one T cell receptor beta chain. The antigen is undetermined. This specimen comes from a study of identical twins. Trimming stripped 0 bases from V and 11 bases from J, with 8 bases between. Germline V gene lookup returns CDR1 LGHDT and CDR2 YNNKEL (reference sequence). The CDR3 consists of 12 residues. Study-wide results and caveats: The conclusions drew on cross-sectional statistical analysis instead of tracking the same donors.

From the 5' RACE reads, TCRdb called clonotypes with MiXCR, one entry per CDR3 protein. This table has 400,000 to 650,000 distinct CDR3 sequences, roughly a fifth appearing once. The sample was also reused in another study, on T cells expressing NK-cell markers.

This sequence originates from a woman in her late teens or twenties in good health. The genes are TRBV3-1 and TRBJ2-1; D possibly corresponds to TRBD2 (5 bases). Sequenced material: CD4+ T cells sorted from blood. CDR3 nucleotides: TGTGCCAGCAGCCAAGAGGGAGCCCAGCAGTTCTTC. Its translation: CASSQEGAQQFF.